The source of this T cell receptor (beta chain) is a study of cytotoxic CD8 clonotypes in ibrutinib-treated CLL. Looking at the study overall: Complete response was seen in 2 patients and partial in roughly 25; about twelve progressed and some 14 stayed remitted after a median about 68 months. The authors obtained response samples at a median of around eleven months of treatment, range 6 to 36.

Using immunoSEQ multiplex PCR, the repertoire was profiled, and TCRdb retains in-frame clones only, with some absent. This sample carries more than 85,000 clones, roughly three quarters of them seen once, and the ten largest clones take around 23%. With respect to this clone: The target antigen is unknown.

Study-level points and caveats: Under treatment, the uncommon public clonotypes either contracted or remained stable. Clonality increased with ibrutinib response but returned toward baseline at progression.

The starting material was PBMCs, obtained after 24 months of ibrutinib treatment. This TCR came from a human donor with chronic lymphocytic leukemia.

The CDR3 loop is CASSLVTVYYGYTF. In DNA form, the CDR3 reads TGTGCCAGCAGTTTAGTGACAGTTTACTATGGCTACACCTTC. The chain couples TRBV28 to TRBJ1-2, with D tentatively TRBD1 (5 bases). The ends were cut back, 2 bases at V and 3 bases at J, with 10 bases in the middle. Germline V gene lookup returns CDR1 MDHEN and CDR2 SYDVKM. CDR3 length equals 14 residues.